These 4 T cell receptor beta chains came from one sample sequenced in a study of T cell changes during pregnancy in multiple sclerosis. Libraries were prepared by immunoSEQ multiplex PCR; TCRdb keeps only in-frame clonotypes and omits some of them. In the table there are about 88,000 clones, approximately 92% of which are singletons. This material consisted of peripheral blood, taken in the first trimester of pregnancy. The receptors shown here come from a female donor with multiple sclerosis, enrolled in a pregnancy study.

The genes are TRBV10-3 and TRBJ2-7; 8 bases agree with TRBD1. Germline values: CDR1 ENHRY, CDR2 SYGVKD. V was pared by 1 base and J by 4 bases, with 3 bases of the junction left unmatched. The CDR3 extends over 14 amino acids. CDR3 protein: CAISEFGQGYEQYF. CDR3 nucleotide sequence: TGTGCCATCAGTGAGTTCGGACAGGGTTACGAGCAGTACTTC.

J is TRBJ2-1 and V is TRBV25-1, with a tentative D call TRBD1 (5 bases). This CDR3 is built from 15 residues. From germline, CDR1 is MGHDK and CDR2 SYGVNS. The V and J ends lost 3 bases and 1 base respectively, with 10 bases between them. CDR3 in amino acids: CASSDYRKSYNEQFF. The CDR3 region has the DNA TGTGCCAGCAGTGATTACAGGAAGTCCTACAATGAGCAGTTCTTC.

The J gene is TRBJ1-2, the V gene TRBV2, with a tentative D call TRBD1 (5 bases). The germline gives CDR1 SNHLY, CDR2 FYNNEI. The CDR3 is made up of 13 amino acids. V gave up 6 bases and J gave up 0 bases, with 8 bases separating them. The CDR3 here is CASSYRTNYGYTF. In DNA form, the CDR3 reads TGTGCCAGCAGCTACAGGACTAACTATGGCTACACCTTC.

The J gene is TRBJ2-5, the V gene TRBV6-5; TRBD1 might be the D (6 bases). Germline CDR1 MNHEY, CDR2 SVGAGI. V was trimmed by 2 bases and J by 2 bases, leaving 9 bases between them. The CDR3 covers 14 residues. CDR3 in DNA: TGTGCCAGCAGTTACGGGGGCGGTCAAGAGACCCAGTACTTC. It yields the protein CASSYGGGQETQYF.